Below are 17 T cell receptor beta chains sequenced from a single sample in a study of cytomegalovirus exposure and HLA in healthy donors. Vbeta (60) and Jbeta (13) primers were used in the PCR. Data came from immunoSEQ multiplex PCR; TCRdb stores just in-frame clones and leaves some out. The sample contains some 190,000 clones, roughly 77% of which appear only once. The sequenced sample was PBMCs. These receptor sequences come from a woman in her thirties in good health and CMV-seropositive.

CDR3 residues: CASSFLAGVNEQFF. DNA for the CDR3: TGTGCCAGCAGTTTTCTAGCGGGTGTTAATGAGCAGTTCTTC. The chain uses TRBV27 and TRBJ2-1, with 8 bases that match TRBD2. Germline CDR1 reads MNHEY; CDR2 reads SMNVEV (reference sequence). V lost 3 bases to trimming and J lost 7 bases; unmatched junction nucleotides: 5. The CDR3 spans 14 residues.

This clone was found a few times. V usage is TRBV7-9 and J usage is TRBJ2-5, with TRBD2 matching 15 bases. Germline CDR1 reads SEHNR; CDR2 reads FQNEAQ (reference sequence). CDR3 size: 19 residues. V trimming: 0 bases; J trimming: 5 bases; junction bases outside the gene matches: 10. This chain's CDR3 is CASSLARRTSGRAGETQYF. For the CDR3, the DNA is TGTGCCAGCAGCTTAGCCCGCCGGACTAGCGGGAGGGCCGGGGAGACCCAGTACTTC. Using reference TRBV7-9 and TRBJ2-5 for the parts outside the CDR3, the full variable domain is DTGVSQNPRHKITKRGQNVTFRCDPISEHNRLYWYRQTLGQGPEFLTYFQNEAQLEKSRLLSDRFSAERPKGSFSTLEIQRTEQGDSAMYLCASSLARRTSGRAGETQYFGPGTRLLVL.

V gene TRBV15 combines with J gene TRBJ2-7; TRBD2 is a possible D gene (5 bases). V lost 2 bases and J lost 4, with 9 bases in between. The CDR3 spans 13 residues. CDR1 and CDR2 (germline): LNHNV, YYDKDF (reference sequence). The CDR3 loop is CATSRSGLYEQYF. CDR3 coding DNA: TGTGCCACCAGCAGATCCGGACTTTACGAGCAGTACTTC.

J is TRBJ1-2 and V is TRBV6-1; the match to TRBD1 covers 8 bases. Unmatched junction bases numbered 3, after V lost 0 bases and J lost 0 bases. The CDR3 loop spans 16 amino acids. Germline assignment: CDR1 MNHNS and CDR2 SASEGT. CDR3 nucleotide sequence: TGTGCCAGCAGTGAAGCAGGGACAGGAGCTAACTATGGCTACACCTTC. It is translated as CASSEAGTGANYGYTF.

V usage is TRBV5-1 and J usage is TRBJ2-5; 16 bases are a match to TRBD2. CDR1 is SGHRS, CDR2 YFSETQ, per germline. The trim removed 4 bases at V and 6 bases at J, leaving 15 bases unmatched. This CDR3 spans 19 amino acids. CDR3 region: CASSTGLAGGPGDAQTQYF. DNA of the CDR3: TGCGCCAGCAGCACGGGACTAGCGGGAGGGCCCGGAGATGCTCAGACCCAGTACTTC.

The chain employs TRBV7-8 and TRBJ1-1, with D perhaps matching TRBD1 (6 bases). The germline gives CDR1 SGHVS, CDR2 FQNEAQ. The CDR3 is made up of 15 amino acids. Trimming cost V 2 bases and J 0 bases, with 10 bases left between them. CDR3 bases: TGTGCCAGCAGCTTACCAACAGGGTTGAACACTGAAGCTTTCTTT. It yields the protein CASSLPTGLNTEAFF.

V gene TRBV27 combines with J gene TRBJ1-5; possibly TRBD1 for D (6 bases). CDR3 size: 17 residues. V was cut by 3 bases and J by 3 bases, with 18 bases left in between. CDR1 is MNHEY and CDR2 is SMNVEV in the germline V gene (reference sequence). The CDR3 protein is CASSFLFAGAANQPQHF. The CDR3 nucleotides read TGTGCCAGCAGTTTCCTCTTCGCAGGGGCGGCCAATCAGCCCCAGCATTTT.

This chain joins TRBV5-1 and TRBJ2-7; TRBD2 aligns across 7 bases. The CDR3 has 15 residues. The V segment lost 0 bases and the J segment 1 base; nucleotides outside the gene matches: 4. CDR1 and CDR2 (germline): SGHRS, YFSETQ. The CDR3 nucleotides read TGCGCCAGCAGCTTGGTTTGGGGAGGGTCCTACGAGCAGTACTTC. Protein: CASSLVWGGSYEQYF.

Only a few counts were recorded for this clone. V and J are TRBV25-1 and TRBJ1-4; no firm D call. CDR1 and CDR2 from the germline V gene are MGHDK and SYGVNS. The CDR3 is 13 amino acids. V was clipped by 1 base and J by 8 bases, with 8 bases between them. CDR3 sequence (DNA): TGTGCCAGCAGTGAATTCGGTGTGGAAAAACTGTTTTTT. It codes for CASSEFGVEKLFF.

The chain joins TRBV6-6 to TRBJ1-1; the D gene is possibly TRBD1 (5 bases). The V end lost 6 bases, the J end lost 0 bases, and 11 bases lay between the germline ends. This CDR3 has 14 amino acids. Germline CDR1 is MNHNY and CDR2 is SVGAGI (reference sequence). The CDR3 spells CASSSTGMNTEAFF. The DNA for the CDR3 is TGTGCCAGCAGCTCAACAGGTATGAACACTGAAGCTTTCTTT.

This clone was observed a handful of times. The chain joins TRBV7-9 to TRBJ1-4; maybe TRBD1 (5 bases). The CDR3 runs 13 residues. Per germline, CDR1 SEHNR and CDR2 FQNEAQ (reference sequence). Trimming stripped 8 bases from V and 8 bases from J, with 15 bases between. The CDR3, as DNA: TGTGCCAGCCGCGGGCGGGGGGAGGAAAAACTGTTTTTT. This encodes CASRGRGEEKLFF.

The chain couples TRBV7-9 to TRBJ2-1; D is undetermined. Deletions cut 1 base from V and 10 bases from J, with 8 bases between. The CDR3 is 12 residues long. The V gene's germline CDR1 is SEHNR and CDR2 FQNEAQ (reference sequence). The CDR3 DNA is TGTGCCAGCAGCTTAGGTCGGGTAGAGCAGTTCTTC. Amino acid sequence: CASSLGRVEQFF.

The gene calls are TRBV6-4 and TRBJ2-3; TRBD2 aligns across 8 bases. From germline, CDR1 is MRHNA and CDR2 SNTAGT. The CDR3 is made up of 15 amino acids. The ends lost 3 bases at V and 2 bases at J; junction bases unmatched: 4. The CDR3 is CASSESGSPTDTQYF. As DNA, the CDR3 is TGTGCCAGCAGTGAGAGCGGGAGCCCCACAGATACGCAGTATTTT.

The chain employs TRBV19 and TRBJ1-5; maybe TRBD1 (5 bases). Germline V gives CDR1 LNHDA, CDR2 SQIVND (reference sequence). Trimming stripped 10 bases from V and 4 bases from J, with 20 bases between. The CDR3 covers 15 residues. CDR3 sequence: CAKSTWQGWNQPQHF. The CDR3, as DNA: TGTGCCAAATCGACCTGGCAGGGATGGAATCAGCCCCAGCATTTT.

The V gene is TRBV6-1, the J gene TRBJ1-2; 7 bases are shared with TRBD1. From germline, CDR1 is MNHNS and CDR2 SASEGT. The CDR3 runs 17 residues. The V gene end was trimmed by 3 bases and the J gene end by 5 bases; junction bases not matched to a gene: 15. The CDR3 sequence: CASSEGPSSQGIYGYTF. The DNA for the CDR3 is TGTGCCAGCAGTGAGGGTCCGTCGTCACAGGGGATTTATGGCTACACCTTC.

This clone was seen only a few times. The rearrangement joins TRBV21-1 to TRBJ1-3; the DNA was not used to check the table's D call, TRBD1. TRBV21-1 is termed a pseudogene. The CDR3 spans 14 residues. The CDR3 nucleotides are TGTGCCATCCCTGAGGGACACCTTGGAAACACCATATATTTT. The encoded protein is CAIPEGHLGNTIYF.

Regarding this clone: The junction and the germline gene differ at one end; a read error may be behind it. CDR3 nucleotides: TGTGCCAGCAGCGTAATCGACCCGAGGGTGGGGAACACCAGGGAGCTGTTTTTT. This codes for CASSVIDPRVGNTRELFF. The chain recombines TRBV9 with TRBJ2-2; the D gene is possibly TRBD2 (5 bases). This CDR3 region has 18 residues. The germline gives CDR1 SGDLS, CDR2 YYNGEE.